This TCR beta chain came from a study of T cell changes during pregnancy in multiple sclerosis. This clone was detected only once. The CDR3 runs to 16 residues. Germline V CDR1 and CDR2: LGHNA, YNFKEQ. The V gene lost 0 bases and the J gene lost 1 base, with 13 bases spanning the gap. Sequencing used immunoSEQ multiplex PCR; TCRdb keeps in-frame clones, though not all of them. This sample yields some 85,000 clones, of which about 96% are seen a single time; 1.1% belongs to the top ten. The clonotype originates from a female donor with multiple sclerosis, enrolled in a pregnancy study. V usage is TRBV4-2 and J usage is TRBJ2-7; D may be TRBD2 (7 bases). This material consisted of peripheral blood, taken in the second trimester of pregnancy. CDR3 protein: CASSQDEGEGSYEQYF. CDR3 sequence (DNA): TGTGCCAGCAGCCAAGACGAGGGGGAGGGATCCTACGAGCAGTACTTC.